This record looks at one TCR beta chain sequence and its context. Some clones are missing from TCRdb's copy, which holds only in-frame ones; the method was immunoSEQ multiplex PCR. Among under 20,000 clones listed, about 86% were seen once. This sample is drawn from a study of OX40 agonist ivuxolimab in advanced cancers. The overall study: The dose of intravenous ivuxolimab that patients received every 2 weeks ranged from 0.01 to 10 mg/kg.

The length of the CDR3 is 21 residues. The J segment lost 6 bases and the V segment lost 1 base, leaving 23 bases of the junction unmatched. Germline-derived CDR1 and CDR2 are SGHVS and FNYEAQ. Material: CD4+ or CD8+ T cells sorted from blood, obtained in a trial of the OX40 agonist ivuxolimab. This sequence was found in an adult with an advanced solid tumor such as melanoma, head and neck, liver or kidney cancer. The rearrangement uses TRBV7-6 and TRBJ1-4; 7 bases fit TRBD1. The CDR3 protein is CASSLVPPRRRTGTEDEKLFF. The CDR3 DNA is TGTGCCAGCAGCTTAGTTCCGCCCCGTCGCCGTACCGGGACAGAGGATGAAAAACTGTTTTTT.